A single sample is the source of the 24 T cell receptor beta chains below, sequenced in a study of blood T cells in healthy people across ages. It was with a sample-barcoded 5' primer and a J-beta primer mix that a second PCR of about 6 to 11 cycles was run. MiXCR was run by TCRdb on the 5' RACE reads, yielding one entry per CDR3 protein. The sample has about a million distinct CDR3 sequences, roughly two fifths seen once. The sample taken for sequencing was blood. The receptors shown here come from a man between 18 and 29 years old in good health.

This chain links TRBV28 with TRBJ1-2; D gene uncertain. The CDR3 is 15 amino acids. CDR1 is MDHEN and CDR2 is SYDVKM in the germline V gene. Trimming left V 3 bases short and J 1 base short, with 12 bases between. This chain's CDR3 is CASSFPGRGNYGYTF. In DNA, the CDR3 is TGTGCCAGCAGTTTCCCCGGACGGGGTAACTATGGCTACACCTTC.

Of note for this clonotype: At one end, the junction sequence differs from germline, possibly due to a read error. The V and J genes are TRBV6-1 and TRBJ2-3; D call uncertain. CDR1 is MNHNS, CDR2 SASEGT, per germline. The CDR3 runs to 13 residues. CDR3 loop: CACSEDPGITQYF. As DNA, the CDR3 is TGTGCCTGCAGTGAAGACCCGGGCATTACGCAGTATTTT.

This clonotype was counted only a few times. This chain uses TRBV7-9 with TRBJ1-1; 9 bases are a match to TRBD1. The CDR3 sequence is 15 residues long. J was trimmed by 4 bases and V by 5 bases; bases with no gene match: 8. Germline assignment: CDR1 SEHNR and CDR2 FQNEAQ (reference sequence). The CDR3 region has the DNA TGTGCCAGCAGCCTCGGACAGGGGTCTATCACTGAAGCTTTCTTT. Encoded protein: CASSLGQGSITEAFF.

This clonotype was seen only once. The chain joins TRBV21-1 to TRBJ2-1; the D call TRBD1 from the table was never checked on the DNA. TRBJ2-7 explains the end of the DNA better; the J call may be wrong. TRBV21-1 represents a pseudogene. The CDR3 runs 16 residues. CDR3 bases: TGTGCCAGCAGCAAAGGCGGGGCGGGGGGGTACAATGAGCAGTACTTC. This sequence encodes CASSKGGAGGYNEQYF.

In its sample, this clonotype was seen many times. The chain recombines TRBV11-2 with TRBJ2-3, with D perhaps being TRBD1 or TRBD2 (5 bases each). Trimming left V 5 bases short and J 4 bases short, with 10 bases between. Germline V gives CDR1 SGHAT, CDR2 FQNNGV. CDR3 length: 13 residues. CDR3 nucleotides: TGTGCCAGCAGCCAAGTGGGGGCAGATACGCAGTATTTT. Translation gives CASSQVGADTQYF.

The chain combines TRBV20-1 with TRBJ1-1; possible D gene TRBD1, 5 bases. The CDR3 consists of 14 residues. V lost 2 bases to trimming and J lost 1 base, with 11 bases between them. Per the germline V gene, CDR1 is DFQATT and CDR2 is SNEGSKA (reference sequence). For the CDR3, the DNA is TGCAGTGCTAGACCCCAAGGGGAGAACACTGAAGCTTTCTTT. Protein: CSARPQGENTEAFF.

On this clonotype itself: Mismatch with germline at one junction end may stem from a read error. V gene TRBV20-1 combines with J gene TRBJ2-5, with TRBD1 matching 8 bases. The CDR3 consists of 13 residues. Germline values: CDR1 DFQATT, CDR2 SNEGSKA (reference sequence). CDR3 loop: CGARGQGEKTQYF. The CDR3 DNA reads TGCGGTGCCCGAGGACAGGGAGAAAAGACCCAGTACTTC.

The table lists this clonotype with a few counts. J is TRBJ1-5 and V is TRBV28; D remains unclear. The CDR3 has 14 residues. V lost 2 bases and J 0 bases, leaving 5 bases between the germline ends. The germline gives CDR1 MDHEN, CDR2 SYDVKM. CDR3 nucleotides: TGTGCCAGCAGTTTACCAGATAGCAATCAGCCCCAGCATTTT. Translating it yields CASSLPDSNQPQHF.

The V gene is TRBV7-9, the J gene TRBJ2-5, with 8 bases fitting TRBD1. J was trimmed by 3 bases and V by 5 bases; bases with no gene match: 17. The CDR3 is 18 residues long. Germline CDR1 and CDR2: SEHNR and FQNEAQ (reference sequence). CDR3 amino acids: CASSTIPGQDQWEETQYF. The CDR3 DNA is TGTGCCAGCAGCACCATCCCGGGACAGGACCAATGGGAAGAGACCCAGTACTTC.

CDR3 sequence reads: CSVVGPDRIKFF. The CDR3, as DNA: TGCAGCGTCGTGGGGCCGGACAGAATTAAGTTCTTC. The rearrangement joins TRBV29-1 to TRBJ2-1; the D gene is possibly TRBD1 (6 bases). CDR1 is SQVTM and CDR2 is ANQGSEA in the germline V gene. Trimming took off 6 bases at V and 14 bases at J, with 20 bases between the two ends. The CDR3 is 12 residues long.

This rearrangement joins TRBV11-1 to TRBJ1-1, with TRBD1 matching 8 bases. The CDR3 covers 14 residues. The V gene end was trimmed by 4 bases and the J gene end by 12 bases; junction bases not matched to a gene: 13. Germline lookup yields CDR1 SGHAT and CDR2 FQDESV (reference sequence). In DNA form, the CDR3 reads TGTGCCAGCAGCTCCGACAGGGGTAAGAGGTCGCCTTTCTTT. The encoded protein is CASSSDRGKRSPFF.

The genes are TRBV28 and TRBJ1-2; the D is unclear. The V and J ends lost 10 bases and 4 bases respectively, with 13 bases between them. This CDR3 has 12 amino acids. The germline CDR1 and CDR2 sequences are MDHEN and SYDVKM. DNA of the CDR3: TGTGCCACCGACAAGGGTTTCTATGGCTACACCTTC. It translates to CATDKGFYGYTF.

This clonotype was seen a few times. This sequence joins TRBV11-3 and TRBJ2-1; D not resolved. V lost 1 base and J lost 2, with 9 bases in between. Per the germline V gene, CDR1 is SGHNT and CDR2 is YENEEA. The CDR3 loop spans 15 amino acids. The CDR3 loop is CASSLGLVAYNEQFF. Here the CDR3 DNA reads TGTGCCAGCAGCTTAGGACTGGTTGCCTACAATGAGCAGTTCTTC. Variable domain in full (rest from reference TRBV11-3 and TRBJ2-1): EAGVVQSPRYKIIEKKQPVAFWCNPISGHNTLYWYLQNLGQGPELLIRYENEEAVDDSQLPKDRFSAERLKGVDSTLKIQPAELGDSAVYLCASSLGLVAYNEQFFGPGTRLTVL.

In DNA form, the CDR3 reads TGTGCCATCAGTGACACCTGGGGTGGTTACAATGAGCAGTACTTC. Translation: CAISDTWGGYNEQYF. The rearrangement joins TRBV10-3 to TRBJ2-1; the D is unclear. Near its end, the DNA agrees better with TRBJ2-7, so the J call may be wrong. This CDR3 has 15 residues. Germline CDR1 is ENHRY and CDR2 is SYGVKD.

This clonotype was counted only a few times. This chain connects TRBV7-9 to TRBJ2-1; TRBD1 agrees at 8 bases. Germline CDR1 SEHNR, CDR2 FQNEAQ (reference sequence). The V segment lost 5 bases and the J segment 7 bases; nucleotides outside the gene matches: 10. The CDR3 has 15 amino acids. The CDR3 sequence: CASSPGTGLRNEQFF. CDR3 nucleotide sequence: TGTGCCAGCAGCCCAGGGACAGGTCTTCGGAATGAGCAGTTCTTC.

The rearrangement uses TRBV3-1 and TRBJ1-1, with 7 bases identical to TRBD1. The CDR3 is 15 residues long. CDR1 LGHDT and CDR2 YNNKEL come from the germline V gene (reference sequence). The V gene end was trimmed by 4 bases and the J gene end by 8 bases; junction bases not matched to a gene: 13. This CDR3 reads CASSRSGTEDPEAFF. In DNA form, the CDR3 reads TGTGCCAGCAGCCGGAGCGGGACAGAGGATCCAGAAGCTTTCTTT.

The chain joins TRBV5-1 to TRBJ2-7, with D possibly being TRBD2 (5 bases). Germline CDR1 and CDR2: SGHRS and YFSETQ. This CDR3 is 13 amino acids long. Trimming shortened V by 0 bases and J by 7 bases, and 11 bases separated the two germline ends. The CDR3 loop reads CASSLGRGDEQYF. The CDR3 coding sequence is TGCGCCAGCAGCTTGGGACGGGGTGATGAGCAGTACTTC.

The gene calls are TRBV7-9 and TRBJ2-3; possibly TRBD1 for D (5 bases). The V gene lost 4 bases and the J gene lost 2 bases, with 19 bases spanning the gap. Germline CDR1 reads SEHNR; CDR2 reads FQNEAQ (reference sequence). The length of the CDR3 is 17 residues. The CDR3 DNA follows: TGTGCCAGCAGCTCGGGCGTTCTACAGGCCTACACAGATACGCAGTATTTT. Translation gives CASSSGVLQAYTDTQYF.

V gene TRBV4-3 combines with J gene TRBJ2-3, with 9 bases lining up with TRBD2. The CDR3 is 17 amino acids. CDR1 is LGHNA, CDR2 YSLEER, per germline. Trimming took 0 bases from V and 2 from J; bases not matched to a gene: 6. The CDR3 here is CASSQDGIAGATDTQYF. The CDR3 coding sequence is TGCGCCAGCAGCCAAGATGGAATAGCGGGGGCCACAGATACGCAGTATTTT.

The chain has TRBV29-1 and TRBJ1-4; D uncertain. The CDR3 has 12 amino acids. V was clipped by 4 bases and J by 8 bases, with 11 bases between them. CDR1 is SQVTM, CDR2 ANQGSEA, per germline. In DNA form, the CDR3 reads TGCAGCGTTGCCCGACGAGGAGAAAAACTGTTTTTT. Protein product: CSVARRGEKLFF.

This chain links TRBV4-3 with TRBJ1-2, with no clear D. The CDR3 spans 14 residues. The V end was cut by 2 bases, the J end by 6 bases, with 13 bases between. Germline V CDR1 and CDR2: LGHNA, YSLEER. CDR3 in amino acids: CASSQKIDAHGYTF. The CDR3 nucleotides read TGCGCCAGCAGCCAAAAGATAGACGCTCATGGCTACACCTTC.

This clonotype was seen more than once but under ten times. The chain recombines TRBV12-5 with TRBJ2-3, with a possible D match to TRBD1 (6 bases). The CDR3 totals 13 residues. With 3 bases removed from V and 5 bases from J, the gap between germline ends came to 9 bases. Germline values: CDR1 LGHNT, CDR2 FRNRAP. This CDR3 reads CASGFQGRDTQYF. CDR3 coding DNA: TGTGCTAGTGGTTTTCAGGGGCGAGATACGCAGTATTTT. Together with reference TRBV12-5 and TRBJ2-3, the CDR3 gives the full variable domain: DARVTQTPRHKVTEMGQEVTMRCQPILGHNTVFWYRQTMMQGLELLAYFRNRAPLDDSGMPKDRFSAEMPDATLATLKIQPSEPRDSAVYFCASGFQGRDTQYFGPGTRLTVL.

The chain recombines TRBV6-2 or TRBV6-3 with TRBJ2-7; D is ambiguous. This CDR3 contains 14 residues. Trimming pared 6 bases from V and 3 bases from J, leaving 15 bases between. Germline lookup yields CDR1 MNHEY and CDR2 SVGEGT. The CDR3 loop is CASRQKGNSYEQYF. The CDR3 bases are TGTGCCAGCAGGCAAAAAGGGAATAGCTACGAGCAGTACTTC.

This clonotype was seen only once. The chain couples TRBV12-3 or TRBV12-4 to TRBJ2-2; 8 positions match TRBD2. The CDR3 is 15 residues long. V gave up 7 bases and J gave up 4 bases; unmatched junction bases: 8. CDR3 loop: CASTPGLGGTGELFF. For the CDR3, the DNA is TGTGCCAGCACCCCGGGACTAGGTGGCACCGGGGAGCTGTTTTTT.